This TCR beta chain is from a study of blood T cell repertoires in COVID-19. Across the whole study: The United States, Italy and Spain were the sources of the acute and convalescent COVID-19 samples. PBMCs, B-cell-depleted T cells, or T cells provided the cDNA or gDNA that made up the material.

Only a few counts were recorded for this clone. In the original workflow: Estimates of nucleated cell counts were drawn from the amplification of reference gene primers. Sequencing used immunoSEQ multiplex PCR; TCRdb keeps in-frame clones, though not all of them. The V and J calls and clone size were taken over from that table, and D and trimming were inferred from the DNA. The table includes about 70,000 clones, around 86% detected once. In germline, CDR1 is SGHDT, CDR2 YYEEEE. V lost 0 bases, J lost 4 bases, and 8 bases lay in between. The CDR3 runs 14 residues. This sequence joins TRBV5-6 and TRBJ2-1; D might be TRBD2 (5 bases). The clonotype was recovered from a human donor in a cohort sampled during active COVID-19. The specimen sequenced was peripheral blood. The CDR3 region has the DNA TGTGCCAGCAGCTTGGGGCTAGCATACAATGAGCAGTTCTTC. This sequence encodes CASSLGLAYNEQFF.